These T cell receptor beta chains were read from a single sample in a study of blood T cell repertoires in COVID-19. Sequencing was performed with immunoSEQ multiplex PCR; in TCRdb, only in-frame clones are kept and a portion is missing. The repertoire consists of 120,000 or so clones, with 88% occurring once and the leading ten covering 6% to 8.5%. Sequencing input: peripheral blood. These receptors were taken from a man aged 45 to 65 with acute or convalescent COVID-19. Each CDR3 is given with its conserved first and last residue. The order of the fields is J gene, V gene, D gene, CDR3 protein. D genes are given only for firm matches.

J gene: TRBJ1-2; V gene: TRBV14; D gene: .; CDR3 protein: CASSQSSEGYGYTF
J gene: TRBJ1-2; V gene: TRBV10-1; D gene: .; CDR3 protein: CASSGATYGYTF
J gene: TRBJ1-2; V gene: TRBV12-3/TRBV12-4; D gene: .; CDR3 protein: CASTMGLFYGYTF
J gene: TRBJ2-3; V gene: TRBV24-1; D gene: TRBD1; CDR3 protein: CATGTGHTDTQYF
J gene: TRBJ1-1; V gene: TRBV6-5; D gene: TRBD1; CDR3 protein: CASRVTGVNTEAFF
J gene: TRBJ2-1; V gene: TRBV18; D gene: TRBD2; CDR3 protein: CASSPLAGGPGNEQFF
J gene: TRBJ2-1; V gene: TRBV10-2; D gene: .; CDR3 protein: CASSESGGSPYNEQFF
J gene: TRBJ1-1; V gene: TRBV19; D gene: .; CDR3 protein: CASSMGGSNTEAFF
J gene: TRBJ2-3; V gene: TRBV7-9; D gene: .; CDR3 protein: CASSSRDFTDTQYF
J gene: TRBJ2-1; V gene: TRBV5-1; D gene: .; CDR3 protein: CASSFGSGGSYNEQFF
J gene: TRBJ1-4; V gene: TRBV30; D gene: .; CDR3 protein: CAWSPGQLNEKLFF
J gene: TRBJ1-5; V gene: TRBV30; D gene: .; CDR3 protein: CAWTPPGGSNQPQHF
J gene: TRBJ2-2; V gene: TRBV5-6; D gene: TRBD1; CDR3 protein: CASSTGQGATGELFF
J gene: TRBJ2-1; V gene: TRBV10-2; D gene: TRBD2; CDR3 protein: CASRPPYGRADEQFF
J gene: TRBJ1-5; V gene: TRBV11-3; D gene: .; CDR3 protein: CASSTGISNQPQHF
J gene: TRBJ2-1; V gene: TRBV3-1/TRBV3-2; D gene: .; CDR3 protein: CASSQLNRANEQFF
J gene: TRBJ1-5; V gene: TRBV6-5; D gene: .; CDR3 protein: CASRGNNQPQHF
J gene: TRBJ2-5; V gene: TRBV13; D gene: .; CDR3 protein: CASSWHREETQYF
J gene: TRBJ2-1; V gene: TRBV11-2; D gene: .; CDR3 protein: CASSLRDTSYNEQFF
J gene: TRBJ1-1; V gene: TRBV5-1; D gene: .; CDR3 protein: CASSLDGRAQAFF
J gene: TRBJ2-3; V gene: TRBV6-5; D gene: .; CDR3 protein: CASTLNGQGRDTQYF
J gene: TRBJ1-2; V gene: TRBV9; D gene: .; CDR3 protein: CASSVGPGYGYTF
J gene: TRBJ2-1; V gene: TRBV7-9; D gene: TRBD2; CDR3 protein: CASSSPAGSSYNEQFF
J gene: TRBJ2-1; V gene: TRBV20-1; D gene: TRBD2; CDR3 protein: CSASRLAGMNEQFF
J gene: TRBJ1-1; V gene: TRBV4-1; D gene: .; CDR3 protein: CASSPGAGGGTEAFF
J gene: TRBJ2-7; V gene: TRBV4-1; D gene: TRBD2; CDR3 protein: CASSQPTSGRRLYEQYF
J gene: TRBJ1-2; V gene: TRBV5-1; D gene: .; CDR3 protein: CASNGGRRYGYTF
J gene: TRBJ1-3; V gene: TRBV28; D gene: TRBD1; CDR3 protein: CASSPGTGTNTIYF
J gene: TRBJ1-3; V gene: TRBV19; D gene: .; CDR3 protein: CASSIVGLTGNTIYF
J gene: TRBJ1-4; V gene: TRBV29-1; D gene: .; CDR3 protein: CSVYRDTNEKLFF
J gene: TRBJ2-3; V gene: TRBV11-3; D gene: .; CDR3 protein: CASSLGFRGTDTQYF
J gene: TRBJ1-2; V gene: TRBV24-1; D gene: .; CDR3 protein: CATKSDRKNPGYGYTF
J gene: TRBJ2-1; V gene: TRBV11-3; D gene: .; CDR3 protein: CASSLSRGEHEQFF
J gene: TRBJ2-7; V gene: TRBV5-1; D gene: TRBD1; CDR3 protein: CASSLYRGTPNEQYF
J gene: TRBJ2-2; V gene: TRBV12-5; D gene: TRBD2; CDR3 protein: CASGLVLASGRNTGELFF
J gene: TRBJ2-7; V gene: TRBV6-5; D gene: TRBD1; CDR3 protein: CAIRTGGYEQYF
J gene: TRBJ1-2; V gene: TRBV30; D gene: .; CDR3 protein: CAWSAGNGDYGYTF
J gene: TRBJ2-2; V gene: TRBV29-1; D gene: .; CDR3 protein: CSVRVSYTGELFF